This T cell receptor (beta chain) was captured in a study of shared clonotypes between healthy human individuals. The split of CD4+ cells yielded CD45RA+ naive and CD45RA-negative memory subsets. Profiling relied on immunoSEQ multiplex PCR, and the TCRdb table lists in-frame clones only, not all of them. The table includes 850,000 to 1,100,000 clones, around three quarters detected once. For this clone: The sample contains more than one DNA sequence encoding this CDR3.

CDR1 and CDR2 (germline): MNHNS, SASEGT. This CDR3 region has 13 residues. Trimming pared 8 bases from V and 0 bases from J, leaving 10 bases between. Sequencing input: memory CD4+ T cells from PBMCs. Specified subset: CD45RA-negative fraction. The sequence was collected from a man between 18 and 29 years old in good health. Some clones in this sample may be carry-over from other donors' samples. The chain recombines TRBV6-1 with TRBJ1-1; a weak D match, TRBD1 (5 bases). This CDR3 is CASLVGVNTEAFF. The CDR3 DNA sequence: TGTGCCAGCCTGGTGGGGGTGAACACTGAAGCTTTCTTT.